This T cell receptor (beta chain) was sequenced during a study of T-cell reconstitution after alpha-beta-depleted transplantation in children. V shed 0 bases and J shed 4 bases, with 10 bases lying between them. Germline-derived CDR1 and CDR2 are LGHDT and YNNKEL (reference sequence). The CDR3 extends over 15 amino acids. Preparation of the TCRbeta library was carried out with unique molecular identifiers. TCRdb ran MiXCR on the PCR reads and lists one entry per CDR3 protein. Altogether about 600,000 distinct CDR3 sequences are present, over 9.5% being singletons, with the ten largest covering less than 4.5%.

The sequence was obtained from a human donor who donated a stem cell graft to a child with acute myeloid leukemia. The sample was PBMCs from the stem cell graft donor, taken from the stem cell graft. V and J are TRBV3-1 and TRBJ1-3, with D possibly matching TRBD1 (5 bases). CDR3 loop: CASSQERQLGNTIYF. In DNA form, the CDR3 reads TGTGCCAGCAGCCAAGAACGACAGCTGGGAAACACCATATATTTT.